The source of this T cell receptor (beta chain) is a study of cytomegalovirus exposure and HLA in healthy donors. Study overall: A previous analysis identified about 110 million unique TCR beta sequences derived from 180 million or so T cells. About 80 million unique TCRs from HLA-typed donors were held in an early data release. Broader study findings: Trimming of TCR beta V- and J-genes showed a link, identified in a later analysis, to a missense DCLRE1C variant. In an earlier analysis, about 87% or about 30%: the productive usage of most TCR beta V segments.

The PCR was carried out with 60 Vbeta primers and 13 Jbeta primers. TCRdb's table, derived via immunoSEQ multiplex PCR, lists solely in-frame clones and lacks some. The sample lists about 62,000 clones, over 75% occurring once. Germline V CDR1 and CDR2: SGHAT, FQNNGV. With V trimmed by 3 bases and J by 0 bases, 4 bases remained unmatched. This CDR3 region has 15 residues. This clone came up once. Its antigen is as yet unknown. The source is a man younger than 30 in good health and CMV-seronegative. Sequencing used PBMCs. The chain couples TRBV11-2 to TRBJ2-7; 8 bases map to TRBD2. CDR3 region: CASSFGRGASYEQYF. The CDR3 nucleotides are TGTGCCAGCAGCTTCGGGAGGGGGGCCTCCTACGAGCAGTACTTC.